The rows below give T cell receptor beta chains drawn from one sample of a study of identical twins. MiXCR was run by TCRdb on the 5' RACE reads, yielding one entry per CDR3 protein. This table has 750,000 to 950,000 distinct CDR3 sequences, 12% appearing once. This same sample was also taken into another study, of yellow fever vaccine responses in identical twins.

The sequenced sample was PBMCs. These receptors all stem from a woman aged 18-29 years in good health. Both conserved end residues are part of each CDR3. The D gene is left open where the match is weak. The size entry is marked missing in some rows and otherwise reads once, few, many or a size class.

j_call	cdr3_length	clone_size	d_call	v_call	cdr3_aa	cdr3_nt
TRBJ1-1	16	many	TRBD1	TRBV7-6	CASSSGWDRGGTEAFF	TGTGCCAGCAGCTCCGGGTGGGACAGGGGTGGCACTGAAGCTTTCTTT
TRBJ2-5	11	few	-	TRBV28	CASNKRETQYF	TGTGCCAGCAATAAGAGGGAGACCCAGTACTTC
TRBJ2-1	13	few	-	TRBV2	CASWDGQYNEQFF	TGTGCCAGCTGGGACGGTCAATACAATGAGCAGTTCTTC
TRBJ1-6	14	few	-	TRBV19	CASKRDTDNSPLHF	TGTGCCAGTAAAAGGGACACCGATAATTCACCCCTCCACTTT
TRBJ2-2	12	many	TRBD2	TRBV20-1	CRVERGPGELFF	TGCAGGGTAGAGCGGGGTCCCGGGGAGCTGTTTTTT
TRBJ2-5	13	many	-	TRBV12-3/TRBV12-4	CASSQASQETQYF	TGTGCCAGCAGTCAGGCTTCTCAAGAGACCCAGTACTTC
TRBJ1-6	14	few	-	TRBV6-2/TRBV6-3	CASSQGTLKSPLHF	TGTGCCAGCAGCCAAGGGACATTAAAGTCACCCCTCCACTTT
TRBJ1-1	13	few	-	TRBV6-1	CASSGVLGTEAFF	TGTGCCAGCAGTGGGGTTCTCGGCACTGAAGCTTTCTTT
TRBJ1-1	14	-	-	TRBV7-6	CASSSTLRSTEAFF	TGTGCCAGCAGCTCGACATTGAGATCCACTGAAGCTTTCTTT
TRBJ2-2	15	few	TRBD2	TRBV6-1	CASSVTSGGSGELFF	TGTGCCAGCAGTGTAACTAGCGGGGGGAGCGGGGAGCTGTTTTTT
TRBJ2-5	19	-	TRBD1	TRBV7-8	CASSLSWTGGQKIAETQYF	TGTGCCAGCAGCTTGTCCTGGACAGGGGGCCAGAAAATAGCGGAGACCCAGTACTTC
TRBJ2-5	16	-	TRBD2	TRBV6-5	CASSSGLAEAGETQYF	TGTGCCAGCAGTTCGGGACTAGCGGAGGCGGGAGAGACCCAGTACTTC
TRBJ2-1	15	few	-	TRBV6-1	CASSLLEGGGNEQFF	TGTGCCAGCAGCCTCCTGGAGGGGGGTGGCAATGAGCAGTTCTTC